This TCR beta chain was sequenced in a study of T cell responses to AZD1222 COVID-19 vaccine. Study-wide points: Receipt of two AZD1222 doses was followed by a rise in Spike-specific TCR breadth and depth. Distributed over spike, vaccine-associated CD4 TCRs predominated at 160-218 and 743-854.

The repertoire was sequenced with immunoSEQ multiplex PCR; TCRdb's copy has only in-frame clones and lacks some. The profile shows roughly 120,000 clones, about 91% of them singletons. Turning to this clone: Its specificity is not known.

The clonotype comes from an adult in good health. Sequenced here: peripheral blood, sampled on day 0 of AZD1222 vaccination.

The CDR3 sequence is CASSIGLADTQYF. CDR3 nucleotide sequence: TGTGCCAGCAGCATCGGACTTGCAGATACGCAGTATTTT. This rearrangement joins TRBV7-9 to TRBJ2-3, with a tentative D call TRBD2 (5 bases). CDR3 length: 13 amino acids. The germline CDR1 and CDR2 sequences are SEHNR and FQNEAQ (reference sequence). V was shortened by 5 bases and J by 4 bases, with 10 bases between the two germline ends.